These T cell receptor beta chains were read from a single sample in a study of T cell clusters in autoimmune cytopenias. Each CDR3 protein gets one entry in TCRdb, which reprocessed the multiplex PCR reads and gives no DNA. This sample carries under 7,500 distinct CDR3 sequences, with 20% to 25% going to the ten biggest clones. These sequences were also reported in another study, on T cell repertoires in aging, cancer and after chemotherapy.

Sequencing was done on a sample of peripheral blood. These receptors all stem from a human donor in good health. CDR3s include the opening cysteine and the closing phenylalanine or tryptophan. Clone sizes are given selectively: once, few, many, or a class where the clone is expanded.

clone_size cdr3_length j_call v_call cdr3_aa
- 15 TRBJ1-6 TRBV11-1 CASSLESSGGSPLHF
medium-sized 15 TRBJ2-6 TRBV10-3 CAISEGPSGANVLTF
- 18 TRBJ2-5 TRBV18 CASSWTLPYSGVQETQYF
- 13 TRBJ2-1 TRBV6-6 CADSRGPPHEQFF
medium-sized 16 TRBJ2-5 TRBV19 CASSQPRQGYQETQYF
- 16 TRBJ1-1 TRBV19 CASSTATRRGGTEAFF
- 16 TRBJ2-6 TRBV6-4 CASSGVAGSGANVLTF
- 13 TRBJ1-1 TRBV18 CASSPRRETEAFF
- 16 TRBJ1-2 TRBV7-9 CASSLERPGKDYGYTF
- 14 TRBJ2-2 TRBV5-1 CASTVGTGPGELFF
medium-sized 16 TRBJ2-1 TRBV30 CAWSVKGLSSYNEQFF
- 16 TRBJ1-2 TRBV5-6 CASSYGTGGANYGYTF
- 15 TRBJ1-1 TRBV6-5 CASSLQGAMNTEAFF
- 11 TRBJ2-5 TRBV14 CASSLTKTQYF
- 15 TRBJ2-7 TRBV5-6 CASSLTRPPLYEQYF
- 14 TRBJ1-4 TRBV30 CAWSVKGAHEKLFF
medium-sized 13 TRBJ2-5 TRBV19 CASTARAQETQYF
medium-sized 20 TRBJ2-3 TRBV6-1 CASSEGTSGRWAYSTDTQYF
- 15 TRBJ2-5 TRBV18 CASSPRGQGGETQYF
medium-sized 13 TRBJ2-5 TRBV12-3/TRBV12-4 CASSLVGPETQYF
- 17 TRBJ1-3 TRBV12-3/TRBV12-4 CASSFRDRGRSGNTIYF
medium-sized 14 TRBJ2-3 TRBV27 CASRTGRSGDTQYF
- 16 TRBJ2-2 TRBV5-1 CASSPTGQGKSGELFF
- 16 TRBJ1-4 TRBV6-5 CASSYSTGRGGEKLFF
- 15 TRBJ2-3 TRBV6-4 CASSPGTGSSDTQYF
medium-sized 14 TRBJ2-7 TRBV6-1 CASSEGNSAYEQYF
medium-sized 18 TRBJ2-2 TRBV19 CASSLPGQLLGGTGELFF
medium-sized 14 TRBJ2-7 TRBV19 CASTSGRDSYEQYF
- 17 TRBJ2-3 TRBV5-1 CASSWGESGASTDTQYF
- 13 TRBJ1-1 TRBV20-1 CSASLQEGTEAFF
medium-sized 13 TRBJ2-5 TRBV5-4 CASSFAGEETQYF
- 16 TRBJ2-2 TRBV7-9 CASSAPGLASLGELFF
- 15 TRBJ1-5 TRBV15 CATSRGGASNQPQHF
medium-sized 16 TRBJ2-1 TRBV6-6 CASSPIRRPSYNEQFF
- 15 TRBJ1-1 TRBV18 CASSPIISEGADAFF
medium-sized 14 TRBJ1-6 TRBV5-6 CASSLGQLNSPLHF
medium-sized 13 TRBJ2-3 TRBV30 CAYSVPSTDTQYF
- 14 TRBJ1-2 TRBV12-3/TRBV12-4 CASSLEGRGYGYTF
medium-sized 13 TRBJ1-1 TRBV29-1 CSVDALQGTEAFF
medium-sized 15 TRBJ1-2 TRBV19 CASSMTGNHVYGYTF